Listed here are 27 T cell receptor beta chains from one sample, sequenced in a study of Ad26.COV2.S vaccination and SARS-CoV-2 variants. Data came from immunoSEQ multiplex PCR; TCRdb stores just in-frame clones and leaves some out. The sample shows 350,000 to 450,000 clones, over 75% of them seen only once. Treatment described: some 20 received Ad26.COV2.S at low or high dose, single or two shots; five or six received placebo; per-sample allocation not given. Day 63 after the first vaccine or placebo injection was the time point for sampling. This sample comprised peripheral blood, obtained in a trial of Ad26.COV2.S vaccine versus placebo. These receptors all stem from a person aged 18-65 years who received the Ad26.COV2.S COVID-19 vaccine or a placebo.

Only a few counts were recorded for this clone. The CDR3 coding sequence is TGTGCCAGCAGCCCAAAGAAGAGAAGACCCAAGTACGAGCAGTACTTC. Amino acid sequence: CASSPKKRRPKYEQYF. The chain combines TRBV3-1 (or the pseudogene TRBV3-2) with TRBJ2-7, with D uncertain. CDR1 and CDR2 from the germline V gene are LGHDT and YNNKEL (reference sequence). The ends were cut back, 4 bases at V and 4 bases at J, with 20 bases in the middle. The CDR3 length is 16 residues.

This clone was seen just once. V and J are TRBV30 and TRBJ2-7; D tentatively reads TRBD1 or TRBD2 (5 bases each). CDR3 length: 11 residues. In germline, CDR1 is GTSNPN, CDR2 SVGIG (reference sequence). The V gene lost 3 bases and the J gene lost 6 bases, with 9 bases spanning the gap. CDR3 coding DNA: TGTGCCTGGAGCCGGGACCCCGAGCAGTACTTC. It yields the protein CAWSRDPEQYF.

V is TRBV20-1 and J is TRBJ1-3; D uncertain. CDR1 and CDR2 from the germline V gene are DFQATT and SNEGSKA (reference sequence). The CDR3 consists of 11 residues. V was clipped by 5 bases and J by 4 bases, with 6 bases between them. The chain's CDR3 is CSAEQGNTIYF. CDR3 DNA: TGCAGTGCTGAACAGGGAAACACCATATATTTT.

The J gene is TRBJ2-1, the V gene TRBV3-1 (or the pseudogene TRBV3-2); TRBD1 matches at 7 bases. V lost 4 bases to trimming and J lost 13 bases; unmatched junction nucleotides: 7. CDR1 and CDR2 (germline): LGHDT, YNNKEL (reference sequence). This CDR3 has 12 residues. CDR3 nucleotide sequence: TGTGCCAGCAGCCGCGAACAGGGGCCCCAGTTCTTC. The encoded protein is CASSREQGPQFF.

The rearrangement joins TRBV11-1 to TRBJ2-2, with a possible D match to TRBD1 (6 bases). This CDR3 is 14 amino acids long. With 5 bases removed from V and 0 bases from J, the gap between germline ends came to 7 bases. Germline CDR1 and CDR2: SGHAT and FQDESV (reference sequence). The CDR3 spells CASSRTANTGELFF. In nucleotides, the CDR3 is TGTGCCAGCAGCCGGACAGCGAACACCGGGGAGCTGTTTTTT.

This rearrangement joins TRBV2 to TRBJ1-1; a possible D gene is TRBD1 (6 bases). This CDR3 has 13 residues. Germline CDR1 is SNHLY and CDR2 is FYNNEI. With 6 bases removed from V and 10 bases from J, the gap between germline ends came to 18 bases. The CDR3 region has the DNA TGTGCCAGCAGCAGGGCACAGGGCCTAGGAGCTTTCTTT. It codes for CASSRAQGLGAFF.

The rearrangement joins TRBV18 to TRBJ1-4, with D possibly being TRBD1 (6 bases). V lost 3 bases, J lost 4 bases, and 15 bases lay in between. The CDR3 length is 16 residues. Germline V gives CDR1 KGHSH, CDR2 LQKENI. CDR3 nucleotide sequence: TGTGCCAGCTCACCCCCACGGGGGGCGAGTAATGAAAAACTGTTTTTT. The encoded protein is CASSPPRGASNEKLFF.

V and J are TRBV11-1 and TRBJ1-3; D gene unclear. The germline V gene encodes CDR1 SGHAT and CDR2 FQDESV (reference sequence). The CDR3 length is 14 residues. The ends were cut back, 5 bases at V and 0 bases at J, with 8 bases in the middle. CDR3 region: CASSHRGSGNTIYF. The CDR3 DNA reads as TGTGCCAGCAGCCACCGGGGCTCTGGAAACACCATATATTTT.

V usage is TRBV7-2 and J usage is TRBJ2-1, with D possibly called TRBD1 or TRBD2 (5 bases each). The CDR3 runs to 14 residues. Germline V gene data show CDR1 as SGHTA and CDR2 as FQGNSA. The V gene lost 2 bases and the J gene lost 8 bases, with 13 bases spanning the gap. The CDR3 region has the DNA TGTGCCAGCAGCTTAATGGGGGAATATTATGAGCAGTTCTTC. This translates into CASSLMGEYYEQFF.

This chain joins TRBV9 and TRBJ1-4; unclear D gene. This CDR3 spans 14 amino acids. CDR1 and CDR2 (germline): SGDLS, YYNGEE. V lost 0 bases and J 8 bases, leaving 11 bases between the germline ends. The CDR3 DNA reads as TGTGCCAGCAGCGTAGGCTCTGGATCGGAAAAACTGTTTTTT. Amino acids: CASSVGSGSEKLFF. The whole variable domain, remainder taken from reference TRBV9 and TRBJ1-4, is DSGVTQTPKHLITATGQRVTLRCSPRSGDLSVYWYQQSLDQGLQFLIQYYNGEERAKGNILERFSAQQFPDLHSELNLSSLELGDSALYFCASSVGSGSEKLFFGSGTQLSVL.

The CDR3 coding sequence is TGTGCCTGGGGGATCTCTGGGGCCAACGTCCTGACTTTC. It is translated as CAWGISGANVLTF. This chain joins TRBV30 and TRBJ2-6, with no clear D. Germline V gene lookup returns CDR1 GTSNPN and CDR2 SVGIG (reference sequence). The CDR3 sequence is 13 residues long. Trimming removed 5 bases at V and 0 bases at J, with 5 bases between.

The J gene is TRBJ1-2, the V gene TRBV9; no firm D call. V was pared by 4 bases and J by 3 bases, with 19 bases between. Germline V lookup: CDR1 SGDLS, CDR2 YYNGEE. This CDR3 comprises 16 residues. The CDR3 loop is CASSPSIFGEDYGYTF. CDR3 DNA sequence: TGTGCCAGCAGCCCTTCGATCTTTGGGGAAGACTATGGCTACACCTTC. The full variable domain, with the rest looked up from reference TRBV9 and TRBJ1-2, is DSGVTQTPKHLITATGQRVTLRCSPRSGDLSVYWYQQSLDQGLQFLIQYYNGEERAKGNILERFSAQQFPDLHSELNLSSLELGDSALYFCASSPSIFGEDYGYTFGSGTRLTVV.

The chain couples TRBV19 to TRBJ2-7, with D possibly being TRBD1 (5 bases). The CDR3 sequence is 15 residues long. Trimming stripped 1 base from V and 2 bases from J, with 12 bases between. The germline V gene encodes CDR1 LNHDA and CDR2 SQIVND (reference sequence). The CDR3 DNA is TGTGCCAGTAGTATAGGCGACAGTAGGACCTACGAGCAGTACTTC. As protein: CASSIGDSRTYEQYF.

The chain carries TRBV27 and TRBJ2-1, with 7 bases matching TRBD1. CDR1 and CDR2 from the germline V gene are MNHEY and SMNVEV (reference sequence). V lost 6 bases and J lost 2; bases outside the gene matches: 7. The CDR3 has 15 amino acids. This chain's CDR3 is CASRPGQNPYNEQFF. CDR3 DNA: TGTGCCAGCAGACCGGGACAGAATCCCTACAATGAGCAGTTCTTC.

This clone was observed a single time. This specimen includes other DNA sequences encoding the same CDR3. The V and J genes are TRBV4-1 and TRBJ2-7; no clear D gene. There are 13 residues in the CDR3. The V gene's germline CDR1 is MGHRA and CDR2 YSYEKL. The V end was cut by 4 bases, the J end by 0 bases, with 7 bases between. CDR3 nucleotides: TGCGCCAGCAGCCCCCCAGGCTCCTACGAGCAGTACTTC. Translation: CASSPPGSYEQYF.

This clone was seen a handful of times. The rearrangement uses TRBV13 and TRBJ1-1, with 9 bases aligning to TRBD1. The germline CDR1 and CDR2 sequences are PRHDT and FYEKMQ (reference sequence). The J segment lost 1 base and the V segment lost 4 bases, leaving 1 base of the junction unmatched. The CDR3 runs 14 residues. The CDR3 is CASSSDRGNTEAFF. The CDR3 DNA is TGTGCCAGCAGCTCGGACAGGGGGAACACTGAAGCTTTCTTT.

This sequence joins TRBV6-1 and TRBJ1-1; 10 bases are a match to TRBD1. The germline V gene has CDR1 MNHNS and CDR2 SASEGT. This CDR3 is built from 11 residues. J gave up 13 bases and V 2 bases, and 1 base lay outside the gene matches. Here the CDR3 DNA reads TGTGCCAGCAGTGAATGGACAGGGGGTTTCTTT. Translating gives CASSEWTGGFF.

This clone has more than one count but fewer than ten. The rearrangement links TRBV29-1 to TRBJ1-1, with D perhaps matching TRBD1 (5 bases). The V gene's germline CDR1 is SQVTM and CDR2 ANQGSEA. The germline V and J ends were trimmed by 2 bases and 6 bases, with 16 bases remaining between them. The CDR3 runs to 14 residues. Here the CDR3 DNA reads TGCAGCGTTGAACCGGGCCAGGGAACGGCTGAAGCTTTCTTT. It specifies CSVEPGQGTAEAFF.

In DNA, the CDR3 is TGTGCCAGCAGTGGACAGATGGACCAAAAACTGTTTTTT. Residues: CASSGQMDQKLFF. The gene calls are TRBV7-6 and TRBJ1-4; TRBD1 might be the D (6 bases). CDR3 length equals 13 residues. From germline, CDR1 is SGHVS and CDR2 FNYEAQ. With 6 bases removed from V and 9 bases from J, the gap between germline ends came to 14 bases.

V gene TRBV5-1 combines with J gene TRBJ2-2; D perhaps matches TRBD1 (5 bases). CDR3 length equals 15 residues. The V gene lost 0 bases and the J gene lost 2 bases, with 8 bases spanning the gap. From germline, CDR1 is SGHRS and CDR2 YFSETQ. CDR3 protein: CASSLATANTGELFF. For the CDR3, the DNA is TGCGCCAGCAGCTTGGCGACAGCCAACACCGGGGAGCTGTTTTTT.

Here the CDR3 DNA reads TGTGCCTGGGCCGGGGGGACCTACAATGAGCAGTTCTTC. Protein product: CAWAGGTYNEQFF. V and J are TRBV30 and TRBJ2-1; TRBD2 agrees at 7 bases. With 5 bases clipped from V and 2 bases from J, the junction kept 3 bases outside the gene matches. Germline loops: CDR1 GTSNPN, CDR2 SVGIG (reference sequence). The CDR3 is 13 residues long.

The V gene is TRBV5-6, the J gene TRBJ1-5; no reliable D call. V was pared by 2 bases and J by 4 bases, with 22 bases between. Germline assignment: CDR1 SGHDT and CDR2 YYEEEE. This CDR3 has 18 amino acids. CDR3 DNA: TGTGCCAGCAGCTTTAGGTCCGCCAGTTCCTCCCGGAATCAGCCCCAGCATTTT. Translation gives CASSFRSASSSRNQPQHF.

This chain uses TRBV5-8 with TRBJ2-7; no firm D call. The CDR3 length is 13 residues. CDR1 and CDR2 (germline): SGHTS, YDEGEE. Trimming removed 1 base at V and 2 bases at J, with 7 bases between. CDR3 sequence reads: CASSLPAPYEQYF. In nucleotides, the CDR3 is TGTGCCAGCAGCTTGCCCGCCCCCTACGAGCAGTACTTC.

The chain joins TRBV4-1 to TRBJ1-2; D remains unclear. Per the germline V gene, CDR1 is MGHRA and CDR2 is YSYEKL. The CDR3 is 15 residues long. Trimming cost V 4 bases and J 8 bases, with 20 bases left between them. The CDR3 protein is CASSPPPDRWEGYTF. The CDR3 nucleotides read TGCGCCAGCAGCCCACCGCCGGACCGATGGGAGGGCTACACCTTC.

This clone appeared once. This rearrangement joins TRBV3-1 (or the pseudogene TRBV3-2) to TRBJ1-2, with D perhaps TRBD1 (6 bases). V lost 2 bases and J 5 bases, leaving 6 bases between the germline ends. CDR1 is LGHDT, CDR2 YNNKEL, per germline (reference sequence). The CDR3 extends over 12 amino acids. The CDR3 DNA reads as TGTGCCAGCAGCCAACAGGGGTATGGCTACACCTTC. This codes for CASSQQGYGYTF.

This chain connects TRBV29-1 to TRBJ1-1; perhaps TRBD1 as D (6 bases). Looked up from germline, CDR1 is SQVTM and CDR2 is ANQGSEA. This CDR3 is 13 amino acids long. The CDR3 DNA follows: TGCGGGGTACAGGGACCGATGAACACTGAAGCTTTCTTT. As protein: CGVQGPMNTEAFF.

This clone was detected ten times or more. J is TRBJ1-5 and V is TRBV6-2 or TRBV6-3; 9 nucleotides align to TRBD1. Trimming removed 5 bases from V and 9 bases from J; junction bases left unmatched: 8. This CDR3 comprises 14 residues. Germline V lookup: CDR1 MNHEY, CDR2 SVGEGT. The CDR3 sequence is CASSQSRDRAPQHF. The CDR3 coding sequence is TGTGCCAGCAGTCAGTCCCGGGACAGGGCGCCCCAGCATTTT.